The entry that follows covers one T cell receptor (beta chain) sequence. Its antigen remains unidentified. The timepoints at which blood was sampled were baseline, cycle 4 day 1, and cycle 7 day 1. This sample was taken from a study of OX40 agonist ivuxolimab in advanced cancers. Study information: A mean age of around 60 years, range about 23 to 90, was recorded, and approximately 85% were male.

Points from the study as a whole: Low levels of normalized T-cell clonal expansion also appeared in some nonresponders. Clonal expansion from baseline to week 6 occurred in both CD4+ and CD8+ T cells.

Measured with immunoSEQ multiplex PCR; TCRdb has only the in-frame clones, and not every one. The sample lists about 42,000 clones, around 88% occurring once. The ends were cut back, 5 bases at V and 0 bases at J, with 7 bases in the middle. The length of the CDR3 is 13 residues. Germline CDR1 LNHDA, CDR2 SQIVND (reference sequence). This specimen consisted of CD4+ or CD8+ T cells sorted from blood, obtained in a trial of the OX40 agonist ivuxolimab. The sequence derives from an adult with an advanced solid tumor such as melanoma, head and neck, liver or kidney cancer. The chain couples TRBV19 to TRBJ1-1; D is undetermined. CDR3 DNA: TGTGCCAGTAGTCCGGGTTTGAACACTGAAGCTTTCTTT. The encoded protein is CASSPGLNTEAFF. Full variable domain (remainder filled in from reference TRBV19 and TRBJ1-1): DGGITQSPKYLFRKEGQNVTLSCEQNLNHDAMYWYRQDPGQGLRLIYYSQIVNDFQKGDIAEGYSVSREKKESFPLTVTSAQKNPTAFYLCASSPGLNTEAFFGQGTRLTVV.